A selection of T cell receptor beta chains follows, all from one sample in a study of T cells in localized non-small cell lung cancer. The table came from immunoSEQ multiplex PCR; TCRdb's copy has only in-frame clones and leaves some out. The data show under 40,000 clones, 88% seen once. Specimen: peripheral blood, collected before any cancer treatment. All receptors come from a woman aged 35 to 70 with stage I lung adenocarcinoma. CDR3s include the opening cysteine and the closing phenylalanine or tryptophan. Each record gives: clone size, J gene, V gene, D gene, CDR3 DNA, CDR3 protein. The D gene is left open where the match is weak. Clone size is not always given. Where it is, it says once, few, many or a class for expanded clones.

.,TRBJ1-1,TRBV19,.,TGTGCCAGTAGTATTGGGGCCACTGAAGCTTTCTTT,CASSIGATEAFF
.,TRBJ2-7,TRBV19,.,TGTGCCAGTAGTATGGAGCCAGGGGGGTCCTACGAGCAGTACTTC,CASSMEPGGSYEQYF
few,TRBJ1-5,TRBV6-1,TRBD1,TGTGCCAGCAGCGGAAGACTCAGGGGGGCAGAGCCCCAGCATTTT,CASSGRLRGAEPQHF
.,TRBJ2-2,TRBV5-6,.,TGTGCCAGCAGCTTGTGGGGCTGGGGGGCGAACACCGGGGAGCTGTTTTTT,CASSLWGWGANTGELFF
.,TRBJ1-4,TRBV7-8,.,TGTGCCAGCAGGATTGACATCGGAGGGGGAAAACTGTTTTTT,CASRIDIGGGKLFF
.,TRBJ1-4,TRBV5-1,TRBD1,TGCGCCAGCAGCATAGGACAGGTCGGGGAAAAACTGTTTTTT,CASSIGQVGEKLFF
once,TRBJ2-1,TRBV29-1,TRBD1,TGCAGCGTCATCCAGGGGGCGGTTCAAAATGAGCAGTTCTTC,CSVIQGAVQNEQFF
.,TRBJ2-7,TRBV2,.,TGTGCCAGCAGTGAAGCCGGCTACGAGCAGTACTTC,CASSEAGYEQYF
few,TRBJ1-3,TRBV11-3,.,TGTGCCAGCAGCCCCGGTTCTGGAAACACCATATATTTT,CASSPGSGNTIYF
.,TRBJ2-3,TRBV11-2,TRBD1,TGTGCCAGCAGATTAACAGGGGTGGATACGCAGTATTTT,CASRLTGVDTQYF
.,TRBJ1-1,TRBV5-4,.,TGTGCCAGCAGGTATGGACTCGCTAACACTGAAGCTTTCTTT,CASRYGLANTEAFF
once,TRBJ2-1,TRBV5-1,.,TGCGCCAGCAGCTTAGAGCCGGGGGACTACAATGAGCAGTTCTTC,CASSLEPGDYNEQFF
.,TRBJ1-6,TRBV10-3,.,TGTGCCATCAGTGAGTCCTTGGGGGGCCGGAATTCACCCCTCCACTTT,CAISESLGGRNSPLHF
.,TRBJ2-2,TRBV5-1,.,TGCGCCAGCAGCTTGGGACAGGGGACTACCCACAACACCGGGGAGCTGTTTTTT,CASSLGQGTTHNTGELFF
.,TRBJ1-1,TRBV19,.,TGTGCCAGTAGCGGACAACTGAACACTGAAGCTTTCTTT,CASSGQLNTEAFF
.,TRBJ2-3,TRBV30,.,TGTGCCTGGACCGGAGAAAATACGCAGTATTTT,CAWTGENTQYF
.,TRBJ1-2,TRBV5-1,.,TGCGCCAGCAGCTTGGCCACAGGGAGGTATGGCTACACCTTC,CASSLATGRYGYTF
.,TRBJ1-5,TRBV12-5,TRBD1,TGTGCTAGTGGTCGTTCCGGGACAGGGCGCAATCAGCCCCAGCATTTT,CASGRSGTGRNQPQHF
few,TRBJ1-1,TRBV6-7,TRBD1,TGTGCCAGCAGTTCCGACAGGGACCCTACTGAAGCTTTCTTT,CASSSDRDPTEAFF
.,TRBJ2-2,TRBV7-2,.,TGTGCCAGCACTCTCACGGGCAAGAACACCGGGGAGCTGTTTTTT,CASTLTGKNTGELFF
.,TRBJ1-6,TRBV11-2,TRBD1,TGTGCCAGCAGCTTTCGGACACAGGGGGCGAATTCACCCCTCCACTTT,CASSFRTQGANSPLHF
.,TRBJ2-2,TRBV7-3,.,TGTGCCAGCAGCTCGGGACCGAACGGGGAGCTGTTTTTT,CASSSGPNGELFF
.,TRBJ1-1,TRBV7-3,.,TGTGCCAGCAGCTTCAGGGCGGACACTGAAGCTTTCTTT,CASSFRADTEAFF
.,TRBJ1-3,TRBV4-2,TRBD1,TGTGCCAGCAGCCAAGACCTACTACAGGGGAGCTCTGGAAACACCATATATTTT,CASSQDLLQGSSGNTIYF
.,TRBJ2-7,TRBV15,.,TGTGCCACCAGCAGGGGCCTTCACAGCTCCTCCTACGAGCAGTACTTC,CATSRGLHSSSYEQYF
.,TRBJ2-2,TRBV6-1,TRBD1,TGTGCCAGCAGGGGACAGGAGATCAACACCGGGGAGCTGTTTTTT,CASRGQEINTGELFF
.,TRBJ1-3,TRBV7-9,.,TGTGCCAGCAGCCCCACTTTCAGCTCTGGAAACACCATATATTTT,CASSPTFSSGNTIYF
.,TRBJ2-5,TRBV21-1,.,TGTGCCAGCAGCAAAGTTGACCGGGGGTGGGCCCAGTACTTC,CASSKVDRGWAQYF
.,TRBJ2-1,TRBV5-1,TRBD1,TGCGCCAGCAGCTTGGTGGACAGGGAGTCGGGTGAGCAGTTCTTC,CASSLVDRESGEQFF
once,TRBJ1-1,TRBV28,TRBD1,TGTGCCAGCAGTTTAACAGGGGGCGAAAAAACTGAAGCTTTCTTT,CASSLTGGEKTEAFF
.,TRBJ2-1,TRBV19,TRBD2,TGTGCCAGTAGTATCCGCAGCCCCCCCCCGACTAGCGGGGGGGCCGCTGAGCAGTTCTTC,CASSIRSPPPTSGGAAEQFF
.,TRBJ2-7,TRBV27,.,TGTGCCAGCACCACGAGTTGGGGGGGCCGTAGCTCCTACGAGCAGTACTTC,CASTTSWGGRSSYEQYF
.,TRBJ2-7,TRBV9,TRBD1,TGTGCCAGCAGCGTAGGGGGGACAGGGGATGCCTACGAGCAGTACTTC,CASSVGGTGDAYEQYF
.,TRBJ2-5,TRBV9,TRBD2,TGTGCCAGCAGCGTAGCGGCGACTAGCTGGGAGACCCAGTACTTC,CASSVAATSWETQYF
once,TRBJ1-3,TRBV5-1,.,TGCGCCAGCAGCCCCAGGGGCTCTGGAAACACCATATATTTT,CASSPRGSGNTIYF
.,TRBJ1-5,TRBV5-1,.,TGCGCCAGCAGCGTATCGGCCGATAGCAATCAGCCCCAGCATTTT,CASSVSADSNQPQHF
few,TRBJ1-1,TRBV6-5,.,TGTGCCAGCAGTGACAAGAACACTGAAGCTTTCTTT,CASSDKNTEAFF
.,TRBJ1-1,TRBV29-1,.,TGCAGCGTTGAGGGCGGACTGAACACTGAAGCTTTCTTT,CSVEGGLNTEAFF
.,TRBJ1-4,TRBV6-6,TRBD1,TGTGCCAGCAGTCTCAGGGGGAATGAAAAACTGTTTTTT,CASSLRGNEKLFF
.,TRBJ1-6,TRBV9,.,TGTGCCAGCAGCGTAGAGGGGGGTAATAATTCACCCCTCCACTTT,CASSVEGGNNSPLHF
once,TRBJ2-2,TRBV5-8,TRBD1,TGTGCCACTTTAAATCTGGGACAGGGTAAAGCGAACACCGGGGAGCTGTTTTTT,CATLNLGQGKANTGELFF
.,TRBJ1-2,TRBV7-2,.,TGTGCCAGCAGCCCCTCGTATACAGTTAACTATGGCTACACCTTC,CASSPSYTVNYGYTF
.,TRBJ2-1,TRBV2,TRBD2,TGTGCCAGCAGACAAGCCCCCGGGACTAGGATACCGAGCTCCTACAATGAGCAGTTCTTC,CASRQAPGTRIPSSYNEQFF
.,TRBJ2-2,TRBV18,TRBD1,TGTGCCAGCTCAAGGGACAGGGACACCGGGGAGCTGTTTTTT,CASSRDRDTGELFF
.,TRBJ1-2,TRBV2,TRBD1,TGTGCCAGCCCTTCCGAGGAGGCAGGGGGCTTGTATGGCTACACCTTC,CASPSEEAGGLYGYTF